This entry lists 24 T cell receptor beta chains sequenced from one sample in a study of blood T cell repertoires in COVID-19. Sequenced by immunoSEQ multiplex PCR; TCRdb stores in-frame clones only, minus some. The sample contains nearly 350,000 clones, about 87% of which appear only once. Sequenced material: peripheral blood. These receptors all stem from a woman in her 50s with COVID-19, enrolled during active disease.

The J gene is TRBJ1-1, the V gene TRBV6-2 or TRBV6-3; tentatively, D is TRBD1 (6 bases). V lost 2 bases to trimming and J lost 10 bases, with 17 bases between them. CDR1 and CDR2 from the germline V gene are MNHEY and SVGEGT. This CDR3 is built from 14 residues. CDR3 in DNA: TGTGCCAGCAGTTACGCTTCGGGGGGCGATCGAGCTTTCTTT. The encoded protein is CASSYASGGDRAFF.

The CDR3 here is CASSWNPGQGEGTDTQYF. The CDR3 nucleotides are TGCGCCAGCAGCTGGAACCCGGGACAGGGTGAGGGTACAGATACGCAGTATTTT. The genes are TRBV5-1 and TRBJ2-3, with TRBD1 matching over 9 bases. CDR3 length: 18 residues. V shed 3 bases, J shed 3 bases, and the junction held 14 bases outside the gene matches. Germline V CDR1 and CDR2: SGHRS, YFSETQ.

The CDR3 DNA sequence: TGTGCCACCAGCCCAAGGACCGGGACAGGGGCCTACGAGCAGTACTTC. It specifies CATSPRTGTGAYEQYF. The rearrangement joins TRBV15 to TRBJ2-7; TRBD1 agrees at 10 bases. The CDR3 has 16 residues. Trimming cost V 5 bases and J 2 bases; bases outside gene matches: 9. CDR1 and CDR2 from the germline V gene are LNHNV and YYDKDF (reference sequence).

This clone was counted a few times. The chain uses TRBV21-1 and TRBJ1-5; the table's D call TRBD1 went unverified against the DNA. TRBV21-1 is a pseudogene. This CDR3 spans 15 amino acids. The CDR3 DNA is TGTGCCAGCAGCAAAGCGCTGCAGGGCGATCAGCCCCAGCATTTT. This gives the protein CASSKALQGDQPQHF.

The chain couples TRBV11-2 to TRBJ1-2, with 7 bases matching TRBD1. CDR1 SGHAT and CDR2 FQNNGV come from the germline V gene. With V trimmed by 0 bases and J by 4 bases, 2 bases remained unmatched. The CDR3 length is 14 residues. CDR3 DNA: TGTGCCAGCAGCTTAGAATGGACAGGCTATGGCTACACCTTC. Protein sequence: CASSLEWTGYGYTF.

This sequence joins TRBV19 and TRBJ2-1; unclear D gene. The germline gives CDR1 LNHDA, CDR2 SQIVND (reference sequence). The V end lost 2 bases, the J end lost 4 bases, and 12 bases lay between the germline ends. This CDR3 comprises 15 residues. For the CDR3, the DNA is TGTGCCAGTAGTATATGGCCCCCCGTATACAATGAGCAGTTCTTC. It encodes CASSIWPPVYNEQFF.

The J gene is TRBJ2-1, the V gene TRBV15, with 16 bases fitting TRBD2. Germline lookup yields CDR1 LNHNV and CDR2 YYDKDF (reference sequence). The CDR3 sequence is 20 residues long. Unmatched junction bases numbered 24, after V lost 6 bases and J lost 13 bases. The DNA for the CDR3 is TGTGCCACCAGTCGAACTCCGGGACTAGCGGGAGGGCGACCGATTGAACCCCAGTTCTTC. Protein product: CATSRTPGLAGGRPIEPQFF.

In DNA form, the CDR3 reads TGTGCCAGCTCATTAGCCTCAGCTAGCTACAATGAGCAGTTCTTC. Translating it yields CASSLASASYNEQFF. This chain links TRBV18 with TRBJ2-1; D not resolved. The CDR3 has 15 amino acids. In germline, CDR1 is KGHSH, CDR2 LQKENI. V gave up 5 bases and J gave up 3 bases, with 14 bases separating them.

This CDR3 reads CASMEQLGQPQHF. CDR3 nucleotide sequence: TGTGCCAGCATGGAACAACTAGGGCAGCCCCAGCATTTT. J is TRBJ1-5 and V is TRBV12-3 or TRBV12-4, with no clear D. This CDR3 region has 13 residues. V gave up 7 bases and J gave up 7 bases, with 14 bases separating them.

The chain uses TRBV6-4 and TRBJ1-3; D not certain. CDR1 is MRHNA and CDR2 is SNTAGT in the germline V gene. The V end was cut by 6 bases, the J end by 0 bases, with 9 bases between. The CDR3 is 14 residues long. The CDR3 spells CASRYRDSGNTIYF. The CDR3 bases are TGTGCCAGCAGATATCGGGACTCTGGAAACACCATATATTTT.

The chain couples TRBV15 to TRBJ1-2; D gene unclear. The CDR3 sequence is 16 residues long. The germline CDR1 and CDR2 sequences are LNHNV and YYDKDF (reference sequence). Trimming removed 0 bases from V and 4 bases from J, with 15 bases in between. The CDR3 sequence: CATSRDFGSPLYGYTF. Written as DNA, the CDR3 is TGTGCCACCAGCAGAGATTTCGGGTCTCCTCTCTATGGCTACACCTTC.

This clone was detected only a few times. The chain has TRBV14 and TRBJ2-3; TRBD2 is a possible D gene (6 bases). Germline-derived CDR1 and CDR2 are SGHDN and FVKESK. CDR3 size: 16 residues. The V end lost 1 base, the J end lost 2 bases, and 13 bases lay between the germline ends. CDR3 residues: CASSQAPGVFTDTQYF. The DNA of the CDR3 is TGTGCCAGCAGCCAAGCCCCGGGAGTTTTCACAGATACGCAGTATTTT.

This chain uses TRBV24-1 with TRBJ2-7, with 10 positions matching TRBD2. There are 16 residues in the CDR3. V shed 1 base and J 4 bases; nucleotides not matched to a gene: 6. Germline values: CDR1 KGHDR, CDR2 SFDVKD. CDR3 residues: CATSDFRSSGSYEQYF. CDR3 coding DNA: TGTGCCACCAGTGATTTTCGTTCTAGCGGGAGTTACGAGCAGTACTTC.

V and J are TRBV5-4 and TRBJ2-3, with 8 bases that match TRBD1. The CDR3 contains 14 residues. The V gene end was trimmed by 2 bases and the J gene end by 6 bases; junction bases not matched to a gene: 5. Germline loops: CDR1 SGHNT, CDR2 YYREEE (reference sequence). The DNA of the CDR3 is TGTGCCAGCAGCTTCCAGGGGGCGAGCGATACGCAGTATTTT. Its translation: CASSFQGASDTQYF.

CDR3 loop: CASSLGTASNGYTF. For the CDR3, the DNA is TGCGCCAGCAGCTTGGGGACAGCTTCTAATGGCTACACCTTC. The chain combines TRBV5-1 with TRBJ1-2, with D perhaps TRBD1 (6 bases). Germline V gives CDR1 SGHRS, CDR2 YFSETQ. V lost 0 bases and J 6 bases, leaving 12 bases between the germline ends. This CDR3 contains 14 residues.

The chain employs TRBV11-2 and TRBJ2-2; D is uncertain. This CDR3 has 14 residues. V was shortened by 4 bases and J by 2 bases, with 8 bases between the two germline ends. Germline V gene sequence: CDR1 SGHAT, CDR2 FQNNGV. CDR3 coding DNA: TGTGCCAGCAGCTCGGGTCCTAACACCGGGGAGCTGTTTTTT. This codes for CASSSGPNTGELFF.

This rearrangement joins TRBV29-1 to TRBJ2-7, with 13 bases that match TRBD2. Germline loops: CDR1 SQVTM, CDR2 ANQGSEA. This CDR3 contains 17 residues. The trim removed 5 bases at V and 7 bases at J, leaving 17 bases unmatched. CDR3 sequence reads: CSVRQGGRLAGGEEQYF. The CDR3 region has the DNA TGCAGCGTTAGACAAGGAGGAAGACTAGCGGGAGGTGAAGAGCAGTACTTC.

The rearrangement uses TRBV6-5 and TRBJ2-7, with 8 bases that match TRBD1. The CDR3 runs to 15 residues. The germline gives CDR1 MNHEY, CDR2 SVGAGI. V lost 6 bases and J lost 6; bases outside the gene matches: 13. CDR3 coding DNA: TGTGCCAGCAGACCCCCGGGACAGGTTTTCTCCGAGCAGTACTTC. Encoded protein: CASRPPGQVFSEQYF.

This clone was counted a few times. This sequence joins TRBV18 and TRBJ2-7; D gene ambiguous. The CDR3 length is 12 residues. From germline, CDR1 is KGHSH and CDR2 LQKENI. V was clipped by 3 bases and J by 5 bases, with 8 bases between them. The CDR3 protein is CASSPTSNEQYF. CDR3 DNA sequence: TGTGCCAGCTCACCTACATCGAACGAGCAGTACTTC.

The gene calls are TRBV2 and TRBJ2-7; 14 bases map to TRBD2. Germline CDR1 is SNHLY and CDR2 is FYNNEI. V lost 6 bases and J lost 7; bases outside the gene matches: 20. This CDR3 has 19 amino acids. CDR3 coding DNA: TGTGCCAGCAGACGAACCGGGACTAGCGGGAGTTGGGGGGTGGAGGAGCAGTACTTC. Protein: CASRRTGTSGSWGVEEQYF. The complete variable domain, with remaining parts taken from reference TRBV2 and TRBJ2-7, reads EPEVTQTPSHQVTQMGQEVILRCVPISNHLYFYWYRQILGQKVEFLVSFYNNEISEKSEIFDDQFSVERPDGSNFTLKIRSTKLEDSAMYFCASRRTGTSGSWGVEEQYFGPGTRLTVT.

This chain uses TRBV5-1 with TRBJ2-6, with 7 bases aligning to TRBD2. The germline V gene encodes CDR1 SGHRS and CDR2 YFSETQ. The J segment lost 2 bases and the V segment lost 4 bases, leaving 24 bases of the junction unmatched. This CDR3 is built from 22 residues. DNA of the CDR3: TGCGCCAGCAGCCCGGGGGGTGGGACTCTAATGTCGGCTATTACTGGGGCCAACGTCCTGACTTTC. This gives the protein CASSPGGGTLMSAITGANVLTF. The variable domain in full, with the rest retrieved from reference TRBV5-1 and TRBJ2-6, is KAGVTQTPRYLIKTRGQQVTLSCSPISGHRSVSWYQQTPGQGLQFLFEYFSETQRNKGNFPGRFSGRQFSNSRSEMNVSTLELGDSALYLCASSPGGGTLMSAITGANVLTFGAGSRLTVL.

The rearrangement joins TRBV4-2 to TRBJ1-5; 8 positions match TRBD1. Germline V CDR1 and CDR2: LGHNA, YNFKEQ. V shed 3 bases and J 7 bases; nucleotides not matched to a gene: 17. The CDR3 is 18 residues long. The CDR3 DNA follows: TGTGCCAGCAGCCACGGGAAAGGACAGGGTACCTCCAACCAGCCCCAGCATTTT. Its protein is CASSHGKGQGTSNQPQHF.

The J gene is TRBJ2-3, the V gene TRBV5-6; the match to TRBD2 covers 9 bases. This CDR3 is 16 amino acids long. Trimming removed 1 base from V and 3 bases from J; junction bases left unmatched: 6. From germline, CDR1 is SGHDT and CDR2 YYEEEE. CDR3 nucleotides: TGTGCCAGCAGCTTGTTGGCCCTAGCGGGAACAGATACGCAGTATTTT. As protein: CASSLLALAGTDTQYF.

The rearrangement uses TRBV5-4 and TRBJ2-1; TRBD2 matches at 11 bases. Germline V CDR1 and CDR2: SGHNT, YYREEE (reference sequence). This CDR3 contains 16 residues. Trimming cost V 0 bases and J 9 bases; bases outside gene matches: 8. The CDR3 protein is CASSLATSGRWSEQFF. The DNA of the CDR3 is TGTGCCAGCAGCTTGGCTACTAGCGGGAGATGGAGTGAGCAGTTCTTC.